Presented here are 23 T cell receptor beta chains from one specimen sequenced in a study of shared T cell receptors in the human thymus. The assay was immunoSEQ multiplex PCR, and TCRdb's table has in-frame clones only and misses some. The sample consists of about 730,000 clones, 80% to 90% of them appearing once. These same data were also listed under a study on human thymus T cells.

Specimen: thymocytes. The receptors derive from a girl less than two years old with a congenital heart defect.

The CDR3 protein is CASSVVGTEGSDTQYF. In nucleotides, the CDR3 is TGTGCCAGCAGTGTTGTCGGGACAGAGGGGTCCGATACGCAGTATTTT. The chain carries TRBV6-4 and TRBJ2-3, with 7 bases identical to TRBD1. Trimming removed 4 bases from V and 6 bases from J; junction bases left unmatched: 13. The CDR3 runs 16 residues. In germline, CDR1 is MRHNA, CDR2 SNTAGT.

CDR3 nucleotides: TGTGCCAGCACCGGTGGGACAAGAAGATATCAGCCCCAGCATTTT. Its protein is CASTGGTRRYQPQHF. The rearrangement joins TRBV7-2 to TRBJ1-5; tentatively, D is TRBD1 (6 bases). Per the germline V gene, CDR1 is SGHTA and CDR2 is FQGNSA. Trimming took off 7 bases at V and 5 bases at J, with 18 bases between the two ends. The CDR3 extends over 15 amino acids.

CDR3 nucleotide sequence: TGTGCCAGTAGTGCGTACAGGGCAGACAAGACTGAAGCTTTCTTT. Translating it yields CASSAYRADKTEAFF. This chain links TRBV19 with TRBJ1-1, with D possibly matching TRBD1 (6 bases). The CDR3 totals 15 residues. Per germline, CDR1 LNHDA and CDR2 SQIVND (reference sequence). The V end was cut by 5 bases, the J end by 5 bases, with 18 bases between.

This sequence joins TRBV7-9 and TRBJ1-2; 9 nucleotides align to TRBD1. The CDR3 is made up of 14 amino acids. Trimming took 4 bases from V and 8 from J; bases not matched to a gene: 8. Looked up from germline, CDR1 is SEHNR and CDR2 is FQNEAQ (reference sequence). The CDR3 DNA is TGTGCCAGCAGCTATGGGACAGGGCTGGAGGGCTACACCTTC. Its translation is CASSYGTGLEGYTF.

The chain employs TRBV2 and TRBJ2-1, with 7 bases fitting TRBD2. V lost 1 base to trimming and J lost 0 bases; unmatched junction nucleotides: 6. Germline-derived CDR1 and CDR2 are SNHLY and FYNNEI. CDR3 length equals 17 residues. DNA of the CDR3: TGTGCCAGCAGTGAAGGGGGGGGTACCAGCTCCTACAATGAGCAGTTCTTC. This sequence encodes CASSEGGGTSSYNEQFF. Full variable domain (missing parts from reference TRBV2 and TRBJ2-1): EPEVTQTPSHQVTQMGQEVILRCVPISNHLYFYWYRQILGQKVEFLVSFYNNEISEKSEIFDDQFSVERPDGSNFTLKIRSTKLEDSAMYFCASSEGGGTSSYNEQFFGPGTRLTVL.

This sequence joins TRBV19 and TRBJ1-6; D is undetermined. CDR1 LNHDA and CDR2 SQIVND come from the germline V gene (reference sequence). This CDR3 has 16 residues. Trimming took 3 bases from V and 1 from J, leaving 10 bases between them. In DNA, the CDR3 is TGTGCCAGTAGTATCAATGGGCCTTCCTATAATTCACCCCTCCACTTT. Its translation is CASSINGPSYNSPLHF.

V gene TRBV4-1 combines with J gene TRBJ2-7; 7 bases line up with TRBD1. Germline-derived CDR1 and CDR2 are MGHRA and YSYEKL. V was clipped by 0 bases and J by 0 bases; unmatched bases: 11. The CDR3 contains 18 residues. CDR3 nucleotide sequence: TGCGCCAGCAGCCAAGAACCTAAGTGGGACAGATCCTCCTACGAGCAGTACTTC. Translating it yields CASSQEPKWDRSSYEQYF.

The chain carries TRBV9 and TRBJ1-6; 7 bases agree with TRBD1. The CDR3 has 16 amino acids. Germline V CDR1 and CDR2: SGDLS, YYNGEE. The V gene end was trimmed by 4 bases and the J gene end by 10 bases; junction bases not matched to a gene: 14. In DNA form, the CDR3 reads TGTGCCAGCAGCCCCTCATCCCAGACAGGGCGCTCACCCCTCCACTTT. Its translation is CASSPSSQTGRSPLHF.

V gene TRBV27 combines with J gene TRBJ2-7; D is possibly TRBD1 (5 bases). The CDR3 covers 12 residues. With 8 bases removed from V and 3 bases from J, the gap between germline ends came to 11 bases. CDR1 and CDR2 (germline): MNHEY, SMNVEV (reference sequence). CDR3 nucleotides: TGTGCCAGCTGGGGCGGAAGCTACGAGCAGTACTTC. As protein: CASWGGSYEQYF.

The chain links TRBV11-2 to TRBJ2-7, with 9 bases matching TRBD2. CDR1 SGHAT and CDR2 FQNNGV come from the germline V gene. This CDR3 region has 17 residues. The V segment lost 0 bases and the J segment 7 bases; nucleotides outside the gene matches: 13. CDR3: CASSLDGQLAGRNEQYF. The CDR3 DNA is TGTGCCAGCAGCTTAGATGGACAACTAGCGGGCCGTAATGAGCAGTACTTC.

The chain carries TRBV9 and TRBJ1-1; a possible D gene is TRBD1 (6 bases). Germline lookup yields CDR1 SGDLS and CDR2 YYNGEE. V was cut by 4 bases and J by 4 bases, with 17 bases left in between. The CDR3 sequence is 15 residues long. The CDR3 DNA reads as TGTGCCAGCAGCCTAACAGGGCTCCTAAGCACTGAAGCTTTCTTT. Encoded protein: CASSLTGLLSTEAFF.

V usage is TRBV15 and J usage is TRBJ1-2, with 7 bases that match TRBD1. The V gene's germline CDR1 is LNHNV and CDR2 YYDKDF (reference sequence). Trimming removed 1 base from V and 8 bases from J; junction bases left unmatched: 10. The CDR3 sequence is 15 residues long. This chain's CDR3 is CATSRATEGAKGYTF. The CDR3 DNA follows: TGTGCCACCAGCAGAGCTACCGAGGGGGCTAAAGGCTACACCTTC.

This chain uses TRBV5-4 with TRBJ2-1; 7 bases fit TRBD1. Losses at the gene ends were 0 bases for V and 5 bases for J; bases not matched to a gene: 2. The CDR3 spans 14 residues. Germline V gene lookup returns CDR1 SGHNT and CDR2 YYREEE (reference sequence). CDR3 DNA: TGTGCCAGCAGCTTGGAGGACAGGCACAATGAGCAGTTCTTC. Its protein is CASSLEDRHNEQFF.

The rearrangement uses TRBV27 and TRBJ1-2, with D tentatively TRBD1 (6 bases). This CDR3 region has 13 residues. V was cut by 2 bases and J by 6 bases, with 10 bases left in between. Germline lookup yields CDR1 MNHEY and CDR2 SMNVEV (reference sequence). As DNA, the CDR3 is TGTGCCAGCAGTTTAGGCTGGGGGCATGGCTACACCTTC. It translates to CASSLGWGHGYTF.

The chain recombines TRBV2 with TRBJ2-2, with 14 bases lining up with TRBD2. The CDR3 consists of 21 residues. Germline values: CDR1 SNHLY, CDR2 FYNNEI. Germline trimming cut 3 bases from V and 4 bases from J; bases unmatched to any gene: 16. The CDR3, as DNA: TGTGCCAGCAGTGACTATTCTCGGGGACTAGCGGGGGCGCCGATCACCGGGGAGCTGTTTTTT. This sequence encodes CASSDYSRGLAGAPITGELFF. Using reference TRBV2 and TRBJ2-2 for the parts outside the CDR3, the full variable domain is EPEVTQTPSHQVTQMGQEVILRCVPISNHLYFYWYRQILGQKVEFLVSFYNNEISEKSEIFDDQFSVERPDGSNFTLKIRSTKLEDSAMYFCASSDYSRGLAGAPITGELFFGEGSRLTVL.

The gene calls are TRBV28 and TRBJ1-5; possible D gene TRBD1, 6 bases. V dropped 3 bases and J dropped 4 bases, with 22 bases sitting between them. The length of the CDR3 is 18 residues. Germline V gene data show CDR1 as MDHEN and CDR2 as SYDVKM. CDR3 nucleotide sequence: TGTGCCAGCAGTTTGTGGGGGCAGCGGAGTTACCCTAATCAGCCCCAGCATTTT. This sequence encodes CASSLWGQRSYPNQPQHF.

J is TRBJ1-1 and V is TRBV5-6; 10 positions agree with TRBD1. Losses at the gene ends were 4 bases for V and 4 bases for J; bases not matched to a gene: 7. Germline V gives CDR1 SGHDT, CDR2 YYEEEE. CDR3 size: 15 residues. The CDR3, as DNA: TGTGCCAGCAGCCGGGACAGGGGAGTTACCACTGAAGCTTTCTTT. Translated, it gives CASSRDRGVTTEAFF. Full variable domain (outside the CDR3, taken from reference TRBV5-6 and TRBJ1-1): DAGVTQSPTHLIKTRGQQVTLRCSPKSGHDTVSWYQQALGQGPQFIFQYYEEEERQRGNFPDRFSGHQFPNYSSELNVNALLLGDSALYLCASSRDRGVTTEAFFGQGTRLTVV.

The chain combines TRBV30 with TRBJ2-3; 16 bases agree with TRBD2. This CDR3 comprises 19 residues. CDR1 and CDR2 (germline): GTSNPN, SVGIG (reference sequence). V was pared by 3 bases and J by 5 bases, with 14 bases of the junction left unmatched. DNA of the CDR3: TGTGCCTGGAGCATAGACCCCGGGACTAGCGGGGGGGTTGGAGATACGCAGTATTTT. Encoded protein: CAWSIDPGTSGGVGDTQYF.

The chain is built from TRBV6-4 and TRBJ2-2, with D maybe TRBD1 (6 bases). This CDR3 spans 14 amino acids. The germline gives CDR1 MRHNA, CDR2 SNTAGT. Trimming took 3 bases from V and 4 from J, leaving 9 bases between them. The CDR3 sequence is CASSEGHSTGELFF. In nucleotides, the CDR3 is TGTGCCAGCAGTGAGGGACATTCCACCGGGGAGCTGTTTTTT.

This clone was recorded once. V is TRBV27 and J is TRBJ2-3, with 7 bases matching TRBD2. Losses at the gene ends were 5 bases for V and 2 bases for J; bases not matched to a gene: 16. CDR1 and CDR2 (germline): MNHEY, SMNVEV (reference sequence). The CDR3 length is 18 residues. The CDR3 is CASSPTPTSPTHTDTQYF. CDR3 DNA sequence: TGTGCCAGCAGTCCAACCCCGACTAGCCCCACACACACAGATACGCAGTATTTT.

This chain uses TRBV6-5 with TRBJ1-5, with D possibly being TRBD1 (6 bases). Germline V lookup: CDR1 MNHEY, CDR2 SVGAGI. This CDR3 is built from 15 residues. V was cut by 0 bases and J by 5 bases, with 11 bases left in between. The CDR3 DNA reads as TGTGCCAGCAGTTACTCGAGGGACACAGATCAGCCCCAGCATTTT. This encodes CASSYSRDTDQPQHF.

The V call is TRBV5-1, the J call TRBJ2-1; possible D gene TRBD2, 6 bases. Per the germline V gene, CDR1 is SGHRS and CDR2 is YFSETQ. The V end lost 4 bases, the J end lost 2 bases, and 19 bases lay between the germline ends. The length of the CDR3 is 17 residues. This CDR3 reads CASSSYGTRRPYNEQFF. CDR3 nucleotides: TGCGCCAGCAGCAGCTACGGGACTCGCCGCCCCTACAATGAGCAGTTCTTC.

This clone is a singleton in its sample. This chain joins TRBV5-6 and TRBJ1-1, with no clear D. The CDR3 consists of 14 residues. The V and J ends lost 4 bases and 8 bases respectively, with 18 bases between them. CDR1 is SGHDT and CDR2 is YYEEEE in the germline V gene. CDR3 amino acids: CASSEGPSWEEAFF. Written as DNA, the CDR3 is TGTGCCAGCAGCGAAGGCCCTTCCTGGGAGGAAGCTTTCTTT.